The 7 T cell receptor beta chains below were found in one sample sequenced in a study of patients and donors after allogeneic stem cell transplantation. TCRdb reanalysed the RT-PCR reads using MiXCR and keeps one entry per CDR3 protein. The repertoire holds roughly 230,000 distinct CDR3 sequences, with roughly an eighth as singletons. The specimen was blood, either unsorted or a sorted T cell fraction (not recorded which). Every receptor here comes from a human donor who was either an allogeneic HSCT recipient or a stem cell or donor lymphocyte infusion donor (not recorded which). It is not recorded whose cells these are; they may come from a transplant donor.

V and J are TRBV20-1 and TRBJ2-4; D not resolved. CDR1 and CDR2 (germline): DFQATT, SNEGSKA (reference sequence). CDR3 length: 13 residues. Trimming took off 6 bases at V and 0 bases at J, with 9 bases between the two ends. CDR3 region: CSAYNQAKNIQYF. DNA for the CDR3: TGCAGTGCCTACAATCAAGCCAAAAACATTCAGTACTTC.

This clonotype was recorded many times. The chain combines TRBV10-3 with TRBJ2-3, with a possible D match to TRBD1 (6 bases). Trimming shortened V by 4 bases and J by 4 bases, and 12 bases separated the two germline ends. The germline V gene has CDR1 ENHRY and CDR2 SYGVKD. This CDR3 is built from 14 residues. The CDR3 coding sequence is TGTGCCATCAGTGCGGTCGGACAGTCAGATACGCAGTATTTT. This codes for CAISAVGQSDTQYF.

There are a few counts of this clonotype. This chain connects TRBV2 to TRBJ2-2; 14 bases are a match to TRBD2. Germline lookup yields CDR1 SNHLY and CDR2 FYNNEI. There are 15 residues in the CDR3. V trimming: 6 bases; J trimming: 7 bases; junction bases outside the gene matches: 4. CDR3 nucleotides: TGTGCCAGCAGCCGGACTAGCGGGGGGCGCGGGGAGCTGTTTTTT. Protein product: CASSRTSGGRGELFF.

This clonotype came up a few times. The CDR3 DNA reads TGTGCCAGCAGCGCCCGACCCAGGACGATCTCTGGAAACACCATATATTTT. This codes for CASSARPRTISGNTIYF. The gene calls are TRBV4-2 and TRBJ1-3, with D uncertain. This CDR3 has 17 amino acids. The V end lost 5 bases, the J end lost 0 bases, and 17 bases lay between the germline ends. Germline assignment: CDR1 LGHNA and CDR2 YNFKEQ.

This chain uses TRBV6-5 with TRBJ2-3; no clear D gene. CDR3 size: 15 residues. Germline CDR1 reads MNHEY; CDR2 reads SVGAGI. The V end was cut by 2 bases, the J end by 4 bases, with 13 bases between. Written as DNA, the CDR3 is TGTGCCAGCAGTTACGAAGGTCAACGGGCAGATACGCAGTATTTT. Its protein is CASSYEGQRADTQYF.

This clonotype appeared many times. V is TRBV11-1 and J is TRBJ2-6, with D perhaps matching TRBD1 (6 bases). Germline V gene sequence: CDR1 SGHAT, CDR2 FQDESV (reference sequence). Trimming stripped 7 bases from V and 4 bases from J, with 14 bases between. This CDR3 spans 15 amino acids. The CDR3 here is CASTLGTTGANVLTF. The CDR3 region has the DNA TGTGCCAGCACTCTCGGGACAACCGGGGCCAACGTCCTGACTTTC.

This clonotype showed up just a few times. The V call is TRBV18, the J call TRBJ1-5; D gene unclear. CDR3 length equals 14 residues. V dropped 3 bases and J dropped 3 bases, with 9 bases sitting between them. The germline gives CDR1 KGHSH, CDR2 LQKENI. The CDR3 bases are TGTGCCAGCTCACCTCAAGCCATCAATCAGCCCCAGCATTTT. It specifies CASSPQAINQPQHF.